This is a list of T cell receptor beta chains from one sample in a study of glioma-infiltrating T cells. TCRdb re-derived calls from the multiplex PCR reads in MiXCR, one entry per CDR3 protein. The table shows 300,000 to 450,000 distinct CDR3 sequences, with approximately 42% occurring only once. The sequenced material came from glioma tissue, nonneoplastic brain tissue, or PBMCs (not recorded which). These receptors all stem from a human donor with low-grade glioma or glioblastoma, undergoing nonglioma brain surgery, or in good health (not recorded which). Both conserved end residues are part of each CDR3. D genes are given only for firm matches. Clone size is shown for a subset of rows, as once, few, many or a class of expanded clone.

TRBV6-1	-	many	TRBJ1-1	TGTGCCAGCAGTGAATACCGGGGCGAGACTGAAGCTTTCTTT	CASSEYRGETEAFF
TRBV28	-	-	TRBJ2-7	TGTGCCAGCAGGGAGGACGACTCTCGGTTCAACGAGCAGTACTTC	CASREDDSRFNEQYF
TRBV20-1	-	few	TRBJ2-1	TGCAGTGGATCTGGAGATGTCTACAATGAGCAGTTCTTC	CSGSGDVYNEQFF
TRBV19	-	-	TRBJ1-1	TGTGCCAGTAGCCCGGGGACTGAAGCTTCCTTT	CASSPGTEASF
TRBV3-1	-	-	TRBJ1-5	TGTGCCAGCAGCCAAGACACGGGGCTTGATCAGCCCCAGCATTTT	CASSQDTGLDQPQHF
TRBV27	-	many	TRBJ1-1	TGTGCCAGCAGTGAGGGGTGGAGTACTGAAGCTTTCTTT	CASSEGWSTEAFF
TRBV27	-	few	TRBJ2-7	TGTGCCAGCAGCACCGGCGCATTGAGCGAGCAGTACTTC	CASSTGALSEQYF
TRBV7-2	-	-	TRBJ2-1	TGTGCCAGGAGCTTAAGTGCAGAGATATACAATGAGCAGTTCTTC	CARSLSAEIYNEQFF
TRBV7-2	-	few	TRBJ1-2	TGTGCCAGCAGCTTGGGGGCTGGCTATGGCTACACCTTC	CASSLGAGYGYTF
TRBV20-1	-	many	TRBJ2-7	TGCAGTGCTATGGACCGACAGAGGAGCTCCTACGAGCAGTACTTC	CSAMDRQRSSYEQYF
TRBV25-1	-	few	TRBJ2-7	TGTGCCAGCAGTGAATACGGCGGGATGAGCTCCTACGAGCAGTACTTC	CASSEYGGMSSYEQYF